The clone carrying this TCR beta chain was recorded a few times. What it binds is unknown. The data belong to a study of T cell repertoires in cytomegalovirus infection. MiXCR was run by TCRdb on the reads, yielding one entry per CDR3 protein. The sample yields hundreds of thousands of distinct CDR3 sequences, 30% to 40% seen once. With 1 base removed from V and 0 bases from J, the gap between germline ends came to 13 bases. This CDR3 is 16 amino acids long. The sample in question was cultured CD8+ T cells from PBMCs, obtained from culture after CMV antigen stimulation. The chain recombines TRBV12-3 or TRBV12-4 with TRBJ2-7; D is possibly TRBD1 or TRBD2 (5 bases each). The clonotype was recovered from a human donor in good health (CMV status not recorded). Some clones in this sample may be carry-over from other donors' samples. CDR3 nucleotides: TGTGCCAGCAGTTTAGTCCCCTGGGGGAGCTCCTACGAGCAGTACTTC. It translates to CASSLVPWGSSYEQYF.